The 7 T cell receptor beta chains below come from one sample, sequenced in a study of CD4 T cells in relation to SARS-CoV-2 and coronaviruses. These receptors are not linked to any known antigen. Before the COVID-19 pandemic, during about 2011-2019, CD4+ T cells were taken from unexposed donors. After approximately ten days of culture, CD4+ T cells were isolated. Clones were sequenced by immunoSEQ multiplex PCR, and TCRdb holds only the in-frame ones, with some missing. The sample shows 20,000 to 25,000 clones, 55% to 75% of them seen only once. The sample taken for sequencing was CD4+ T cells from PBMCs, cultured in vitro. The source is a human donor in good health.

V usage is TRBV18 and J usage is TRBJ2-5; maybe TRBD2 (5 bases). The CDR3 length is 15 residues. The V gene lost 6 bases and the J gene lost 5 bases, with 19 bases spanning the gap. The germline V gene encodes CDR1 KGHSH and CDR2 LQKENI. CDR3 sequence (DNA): TGTGCCAGCTCTCTCTCGGACCAAAGAGGGGAGACCCAGTACTTC. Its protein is CASSLSDQRGETQYF.

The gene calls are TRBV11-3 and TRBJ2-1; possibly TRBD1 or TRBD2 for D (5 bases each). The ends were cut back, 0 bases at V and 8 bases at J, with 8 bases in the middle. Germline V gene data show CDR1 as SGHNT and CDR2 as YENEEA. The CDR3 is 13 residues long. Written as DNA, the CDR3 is TGTGCCAGCAGCTTAGAAATGGGGGATGAGCAGTTCTTC. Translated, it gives CASSLEMGDEQFF. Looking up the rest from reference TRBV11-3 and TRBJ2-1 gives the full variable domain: EAGVVQSPRYKIIEKKQPVAFWCNPISGHNTLYWYLQNLGQGPELLIRYENEEAVDDSQLPKDRFSAERLKGVDSTLKIQPAELGDSAVYLCASSLEMGDEQFFGPGTRLTVL.

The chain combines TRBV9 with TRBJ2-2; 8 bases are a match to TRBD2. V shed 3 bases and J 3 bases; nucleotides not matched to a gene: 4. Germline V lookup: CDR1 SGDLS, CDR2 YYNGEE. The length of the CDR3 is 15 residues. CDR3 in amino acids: CASSESSGHTGELFF. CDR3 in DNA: TGTGCCAGCAGCGAGTCTAGCGGGCACACCGGGGAGCTGTTTTTT.

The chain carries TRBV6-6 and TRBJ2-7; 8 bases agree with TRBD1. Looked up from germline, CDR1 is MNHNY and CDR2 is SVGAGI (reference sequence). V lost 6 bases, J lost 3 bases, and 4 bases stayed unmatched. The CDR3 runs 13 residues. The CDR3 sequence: CASSPGTGYEQYF. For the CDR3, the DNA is TGTGCCAGCAGCCCAGGGACAGGCTACGAGCAGTACTTC.

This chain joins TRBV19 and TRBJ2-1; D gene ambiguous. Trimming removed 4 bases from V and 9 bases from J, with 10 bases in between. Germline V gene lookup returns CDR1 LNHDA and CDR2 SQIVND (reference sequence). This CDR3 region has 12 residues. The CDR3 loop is CASSRQDGEQFF. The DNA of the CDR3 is TGTGCCAGTAGTAGGCAGGACGGTGAGCAGTTCTTC. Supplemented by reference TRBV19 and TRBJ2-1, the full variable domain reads DGGITQSPKYLFRKEGQNVTLSCEQNLNHDAMYWYRQDPGQGLRLIYYSQIVNDFQKGDIAEGYSVSREKKESFPLTVTSAQKNPTAFYLCASSRQDGEQFFGPGTRLTVL.

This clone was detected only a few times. The DNA of the CDR3 is TGCGCCAGCAGCTTGAGGCAGGACGGGCATGAGCAGTTCTTC. Protein: CASSLRQDGHEQFF. The genes are TRBV5-1 and TRBJ2-1; unclear D gene. This CDR3 has 14 amino acids. Germline V gene lookup returns CDR1 SGHRS and CDR2 YFSETQ. V was clipped by 1 base and J by 8 bases, with 13 bases between them. Full variable domain (rest looked up from reference TRBV5-1 and TRBJ2-1): KAGVTQTPRYLIKTRGQQVTLSCSPISGHRSVSWYQQTPGQGLQFLFEYFSETQRNKGNFPGRFSGRQFSNSRSEMNVSTLELGDSALYLCASSLRQDGHEQFFGPGTRLTVL.

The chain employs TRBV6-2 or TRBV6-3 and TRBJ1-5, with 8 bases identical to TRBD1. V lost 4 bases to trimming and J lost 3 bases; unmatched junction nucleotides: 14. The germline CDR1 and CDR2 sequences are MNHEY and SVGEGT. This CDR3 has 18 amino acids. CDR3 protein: CASSLLGSRGRSNQPQHF. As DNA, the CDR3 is TGTGCCAGCAGTTTGCTGGGATCCAGGGGGCGATCCAATCAGCCCCAGCATTTT.